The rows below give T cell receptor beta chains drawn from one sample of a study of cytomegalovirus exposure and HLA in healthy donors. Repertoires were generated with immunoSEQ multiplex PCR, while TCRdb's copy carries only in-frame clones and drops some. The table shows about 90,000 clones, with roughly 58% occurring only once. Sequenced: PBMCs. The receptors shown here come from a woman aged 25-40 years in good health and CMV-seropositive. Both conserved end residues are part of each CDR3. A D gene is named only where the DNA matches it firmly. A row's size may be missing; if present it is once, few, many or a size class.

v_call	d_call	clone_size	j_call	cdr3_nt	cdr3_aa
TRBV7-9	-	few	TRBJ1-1	TGTGCCAGCAGCTTAGGAGGTTATGCGTACACTGAAGCTTTCTTT	CASSLGGYAYTEAFF
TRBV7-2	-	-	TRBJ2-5	TGTGCCAGCAGCCAGGGGTCAGAGACCCAGTACTTC	CASSQGSETQYF
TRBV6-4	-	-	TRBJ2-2	TGTGCCAGCAGTGAGCAGGGCGGAACCGGGGAGCTGTTTTTT	CASSEQGGTGELFF
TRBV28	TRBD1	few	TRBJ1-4	TGTGCCAGCAGAATTATCACAGGGGGCTATCTGTTTTTT	CASRIITGGYLFF
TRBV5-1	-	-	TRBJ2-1	TGCGCCAGCGCCGAACAGGGAATCAATGAGCAGTTCTTC	CASAEQGINEQFF
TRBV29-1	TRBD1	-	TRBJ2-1	TGCAGCTCTGACAGGGGGCGGGTCAATGAGCAGTTCTTC	CSSDRGRVNEQFF
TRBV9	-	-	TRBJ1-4	TGTGCCAGCACCACTAGTGAAAAACTGTTTTTT	CASTTSEKLFF
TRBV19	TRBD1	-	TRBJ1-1	TGTGCCAGTATGGGACAGGGGGTTACTGAAGCTTTCTTT	CASMGQGVTEAFF
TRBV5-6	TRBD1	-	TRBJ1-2	TGTGCCAGCAGTTTACAGGGGGCTCGGGGCTACACCTTC	CASSLQGARGYTF
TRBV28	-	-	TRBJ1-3	TGTGCCAGCAGTAACCCTCGCCGTAATGAGGGAAACACCATATATTTT	CASSNPRRNEGNTIYF
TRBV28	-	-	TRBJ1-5	TGTGCCAGCACCCCCATAGACAGGAGTGCCTTGCCCCAGCATTTT	CASTPIDRSALPQHF
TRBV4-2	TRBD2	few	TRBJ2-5	TGTGCCAGCAGCCAAGGCGGGGGTAGCGGGGGGGCCGCGGAGACCCAGTACTTC	CASSQGGGSGGAAETQYF
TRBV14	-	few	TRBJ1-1	TGTGCCAGCAGCCCTTGGACAGACACTGAAGCTTTCTTT	CASSPWTDTEAFF
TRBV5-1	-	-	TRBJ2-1	TGCGCCAGCAGCCTAAAAGCTGGGCAGGGTGGCCATGAGCAGTTCTTC	CASSLKAGQGGHEQFF
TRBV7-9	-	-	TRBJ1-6	TGTGCCAGCAGCTTTGACGGGAGGAATTCACCCCTCCACTTT	CASSFDGRNSPLHF
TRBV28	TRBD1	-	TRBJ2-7	TGTGCCAGCAGTTTGGAATACAGGGGCTACGAGCAGTACTTC	CASSLEYRGYEQYF
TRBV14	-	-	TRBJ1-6	TGTGCCAGCAGCCCCACAGGGTGGTCCTATAATTCACCCCTCCACTTT	CASSPTGWSYNSPLHF
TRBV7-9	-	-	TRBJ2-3	TGTGCCAGCAGCTTAGGGGCAGCAGATACGCAGTATTTT	CASSLGAADTQYF
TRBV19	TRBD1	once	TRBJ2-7	TGTGCCAGTAGTATTGGTCAGGGGGCCTTGTGGGAGCAGTACTTC	CASSIGQGALWEQYF
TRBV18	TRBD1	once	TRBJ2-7	TGTGCCAGCTCACCAAAGCAAGGACAGGGATTTCAAAGGTCCTACGAGCAGTACTTC	CASSPKQGQGFQRSYEQYF
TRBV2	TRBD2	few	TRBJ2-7	TGTGCCAGCAGGAGCGGGGAGACTTCCTACGAGCAGTACTTC	CASRSGETSYEQYF
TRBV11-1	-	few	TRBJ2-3	TGTGCCAGCAGCGTATCTGAGCGAAACACAGATACGCAGTATTTT	CASSVSERNTDTQYF
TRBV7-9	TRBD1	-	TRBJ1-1	TGTGCCAGCAGCCTTCAGGGACAGGGCGAAGCTTTCTTT	CASSLQGQGEAFF
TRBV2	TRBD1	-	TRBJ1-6	TGTGCCAGCAGAGGGGACAGGGATTCACCCCTCCACTTT	CASRGDRDSPLHF